These 30 T cell receptor beta chains were sequenced from one sample in a study of T cell repertoires in cytomegalovirus infection. TCRdb used MiXCR to reprocess the reads, holding one entry per CDR3 protein. Altogether 200,000 to 250,000 distinct CDR3 sequences are present, approximately 22% being singletons, with the ten largest covering around a sixth. Sequencing used CD8+ T cells from PBMCs. The source is a human donor in good health (CMV status not recorded). Some clones in this sample may be carry-over from other donors' samples.

V gene TRBV9 combines with J gene TRBJ1-1, with D possibly matching TRBD1 (6 bases). The ends were cut back, 4 bases at V and 2 bases at J, with 18 bases in the middle. Germline V lookup: CDR1 SGDLS, CDR2 YYNGEE. This CDR3 has 16 amino acids. CDR3 nucleotides: TGTGCCAGCAGCCTCCTTCGGGCAGGGGCCAACACTGAAGCTTTCTTT. Amino acid sequence: CASSLLRAGANTEAFF.

Many counts were recorded for this clonotype. V is TRBV19 and J is TRBJ2-7; D unclear. Looked up from germline, CDR1 is LNHDA and CDR2 is SQIVND (reference sequence). The V end lost 1 base, the J end lost 1 base, and 11 bases lay between the germline ends. CDR3 size: 15 residues. CDR3 loop: CASSIGSSRSYEQYF. Written as DNA, the CDR3 is TGTGCCAGTAGTATAGGAAGTAGCAGGTCCTACGAGCAGTACTTC. Combining the CDR3 with reference TRBV19 and TRBJ2-7 gives the whole variable domain DGGITQSPKYLFRKEGQNVTLSCEQNLNHDAMYWYRQDPGQGLRLIYYSQIVNDFQKGDIAEGYSVSREKKESFPLTVTSAQKNPTAFYLCASSIGSSRSYEQYFGPGTRLTVT.

This chain joins TRBV10-3 and TRBJ2-7, with a possible D match to TRBD2 (5 bases). CDR1 is ENHRY, CDR2 SYGVKD, per germline. Trimming took 0 bases from V and 5 from J, leaving 11 bases between them. The CDR3 consists of 14 residues. The CDR3 protein is CAISESSGYHEQYF. The CDR3 nucleotides are TGTGCCATCAGTGAGTCTTCGGGGTACCACGAGCAGTACTTC.

This clonotype has a handful of counts. The chain has TRBV28 and TRBJ2-7; a possible D gene is TRBD2 (6 bases). The V gene's germline CDR1 is MDHEN and CDR2 SYDVKM. The CDR3 extends over 14 amino acids. With 8 bases removed from V and 5 bases from J, the gap between germline ends came to 19 bases. The CDR3 loop is CASRMAGGSHEQYF. The DNA of the CDR3 is TGTGCCAGCCGGATGGCTGGGGGGAGCCACGAGCAGTACTTC.

V gene TRBV23-1 combines with J gene TRBJ1-6; the match to TRBD1 covers 8 bases. TRBV23-1 falls under the ORF class, with uncertain function. The V and J ends lost 4 bases and 7 bases, in that order; junction bases with no gene match: 6. The CDR3 runs to 15 residues. In DNA form, the CDR3 reads TGCGCCAGCAGTCCGGACAGGGCTTGGAATTCACCCCTCCACTTT. Translated, it gives CASSPDRAWNSPLHF.

The V gene is TRBV6-5, the J gene TRBJ1-6; 7 bases are a match to TRBD1. Germline V CDR1 and CDR2: MNHEY, SVGAGI. This CDR3 has 15 residues. After removal of 6 bases from V and 5 bases from J, the junction contained 7 bases not matched to a gene. DNA of the CDR3: TGTGCCAGCAGCCCCCCGACAGGGAATAATTCACCCCTCCACTTT. Its protein product is CASSPPTGNNSPLHF.

The J gene is TRBJ2-2, the V gene TRBV29-1; tentatively, D is TRBD1 (6 bases). This CDR3 has 13 residues. The ends were cut back, 7 bases at V and 2 bases at J, with 11 bases in the middle. From germline, CDR1 is SQVTM and CDR2 ANQGSEA. The CDR3 reads CSARQDNTGELFF. The CDR3 DNA is TGCAGCGCAAGACAGGATAACACCGGGGAGCTGTTTTTT.

The chain joins TRBV5-1 to TRBJ2-3, with 8 bases matching TRBD1. Germline CDR1 is SGHRS and CDR2 is YFSETQ. V trimming: 1 base; J trimming: 1 base; junction bases outside the gene matches: 2. The CDR3 has 15 residues. The CDR3 nucleotides are TGCGCCAGCAGCTTGCAGGGGGCGGGCACAGATACGCAGTATTTT. This codes for CASSLQGAGTDTQYF.

The chain employs TRBV29-1 and TRBJ2-3; 9 bases line up with TRBD2. Per the germline V gene, CDR1 is SQVTM and CDR2 is ANQGSEA. The CDR3 runs 16 residues. Trimming took 1 base from V and 5 from J; bases not matched to a gene: 10. This CDR3 is CSVEGVAGALGDTQYF. CDR3 nucleotide sequence: TGCAGCGTTGAAGGGGTAGCGGGGGCTCTGGGAGATACGCAGTATTTT.

This clonotype was counted many times. The J gene is TRBJ1-1, the V gene TRBV6-4; D gene ambiguous. CDR1 is MRHNA, CDR2 SNTAGT, per germline. The V and J ends lost 3 bases and 0 bases respectively, with 11 bases between them. CDR3 size: 15 residues. CDR3 sequence reads: CASSEEDNMNTEAFF. CDR3 nucleotides: TGTGCCAGCAGTGAGGAGGATAACATGAACACTGAAGCTTTCTTT.

This clonotype was observed a few times. The CDR3 coding sequence is TGTGCCATAACAGGGTTTTCTGGCACTGAAGCTTTCTTT. It codes for CAITGFSGTEAFF. The V gene is TRBV12-3 or TRBV12-4, the J gene TRBJ1-1, with D possibly being TRBD1 (6 bases). The CDR3 contains 13 residues. Trimming cost V 10 bases and J 4 bases, with 16 bases left between them.

The chain links TRBV6-6 to TRBJ2-1; D not resolved. From germline, CDR1 is MNHNY and CDR2 SVGAGI (reference sequence). Trimming cost V 7 bases and J 12 bases, with 10 bases left between them. The CDR3 spans 10 residues. In DNA form, the CDR3 reads TGTGCCAGCACCCCCTCGGGGCAGTTCTTC. This codes for CASTPSGQFF.

This clonotype was recorded many times. The chain recombines TRBV19 with TRBJ2-2, with D uncertain. CDR1 is LNHDA, CDR2 SQIVND, per germline (reference sequence). This CDR3 is 14 amino acids long. V dropped 2 bases and J dropped 2 bases, with 6 bases sitting between them. The CDR3 region is CASSISANTGELFF. CDR3 DNA: TGTGCCAGTAGTATAAGCGCCAACACCGGGGAGCTGTTTTTT.

Ten or more counts support this clonotype. The chain uses TRBV28 and TRBJ1-5, with D hard to call. V was trimmed by 7 bases and J by 3 bases, leaving 10 bases between them. The CDR3 is 13 residues long. CDR1 and CDR2 (germline): MDHEN, SYDVKM. Here the CDR3 reads CASKPRHNQPQHF. The DNA for the CDR3 is TGTGCCAGCAAGCCCCGTCACAATCAGCCCCAGCATTTT.

This clonotype has only a few counts. The chain is built from TRBV2 and TRBJ2-3, with TRBD2 as a possible D gene (5 bases). The CDR3 totals 15 residues. Germline V gene data show CDR1 as SNHLY and CDR2 as FYNNEI. V lost 5 bases and J lost 0, with 12 bases in between. CDR3 region: CASSFPTTSTDTQYF. The CDR3 nucleotides are TGTGCCAGCAGTTTTCCGACTACTAGCACAGATACGCAGTATTTT. Full variable domain (missing parts from reference TRBV2 and TRBJ2-3): EPEVTQTPSHQVTQMGQEVILRCVPISNHLYFYWYRQILGQKVEFLVSFYNNEISEKSEIFDDQFSVERPDGSNFTLKIRSTKLEDSAMYFCASSFPTTSTDTQYFGPGTRLTVL.

This clonotype has a handful of counts. The chain uses TRBV4-2 and TRBJ2-1; unclear D gene. The germline V gene encodes CDR1 LGHNA and CDR2 YNFKEQ. The V end was cut by 0 bases, the J end by 7 bases, with 10 bases between. This CDR3 is built from 14 residues. CDR3: CASSQDASVNEQFF. CDR3 coding DNA: TGTGCCAGCAGCCAAGATGCCTCTGTGAATGAGCAGTTCTTC.

The chain joins TRBV7-6 to TRBJ1-2; 9 positions match TRBD1. The J segment lost 6 bases and the V segment lost 6 bases, leaving 2 bases of the junction unmatched. The CDR3 contains 12 residues. The germline gives CDR1 SGHVS, CDR2 FNYEAQ. The CDR3 loop is CASRRQGDGYTF. Written as DNA, the CDR3 is TGTGCCAGCAGGCGACAGGGGGATGGCTACACCTTC. Based on the CDR3 plus reference TRBV7-6 and TRBJ1-2, the full variable domain is GAGVSQSPRYKVTKRGQDVALRCDPISGHVSLYWYRQALGQGPEFLTYFNYEAQQDKSGLPNDRFSAERPEGSISTLTIQRTEQRDSAMYRCASRRQGDGYTFGSGTRLTVV.

This clonotype was seen more than once but under ten times. This chain links TRBV7-9 with TRBJ2-1; either TRBD1 or TRBD2 may fit D (5 bases each). The V end lost 5 bases, the J end lost 5 bases, and 13 bases lay between the germline ends. This CDR3 comprises 14 residues. Germline assignment: CDR1 SEHNR and CDR2 FQNEAQ (reference sequence). The CDR3 loop reads CASSRGTIHNEQFF. DNA of the CDR3: TGTGCCAGCAGCCGTGGGACGATTCACAATGAGCAGTTCTTC.

The rearrangement joins TRBV6-2 or TRBV6-3 to TRBJ1-5; a possible D gene is TRBD1 (5 bases). CDR1 is MNHEY, CDR2 SVGEGT, per germline. V was trimmed by 7 bases and J by 3 bases, leaving 16 bases between them. The CDR3 runs to 15 residues. CDR3 amino acids: CASTPPGLHNQPQHF. The CDR3 bases are TGTGCCAGCACCCCTCCAGGGCTCCACAATCAGCCCCAGCATTTT.

V gene TRBV9 combines with J gene TRBJ2-1; possibly TRBD1 for D (5 bases). Germline lookup yields CDR1 SGDLS and CDR2 YYNGEE. The CDR3 covers 14 residues. V was cut by 0 bases and J by 7 bases, with 11 bases left in between. CDR3 bases: TGTGCCAGCAGCGTAGGAGGCAGGGCAAATGAGCAGTTCTTC. Its translation: CASSVGGRANEQFF.

This sequence joins TRBV5-6 and TRBJ2-5, with D perhaps assigned TRBD1 or TRBD2 (6 bases each). The CDR3 is made up of 16 amino acids. V lost 3 bases to trimming and J lost 0 bases, with 15 bases between them. Germline values: CDR1 SGHDT, CDR2 YYEEEE. CDR3 coding DNA: TGTGCCAGCAGCTACCCCAGAGGGGGGTACCAAGAGACCCAGTACTTC. It is translated as CASSYPRGGYQETQYF.

The V call is TRBV7-9, the J call TRBJ1-2, with D perhaps TRBD1 (5 bases). Germline CDR1 and CDR2: SEHNR and FQNEAQ (reference sequence). The ends were cut back, 5 bases at V and 6 bases at J, with 16 bases in the middle. This CDR3 contains 14 residues. This CDR3 is CASSARPGLDGYTF. CDR3 DNA sequence: TGTGCCAGCAGCGCCCGACCGGGGCTGGATGGCTACACCTTC.

Of note for this clonotype: This could be a read error, since a much larger clone is one nucleotide away. The rearrangement links TRBV2 to TRBJ2-3, with 10 bases that match TRBD2. CDR1 SNHLY and CDR2 FYNNEI come from the germline V gene. CDR3 length equals 14 residues. The CDR3 spells CVSMESGGGDTQYF. The DNA for the CDR3 is TGTGTCAGCATGGAAAGCGGGGGGGGCGATACGCAGTATTTT.

The chain employs TRBV20-1 and TRBJ2-1, with 8 positions matching TRBD1. The CDR3 extends over 13 amino acids. The V segment lost 5 bases and the J segment 10 bases; nucleotides outside the gene matches: 10. CDR1 is DFQATT and CDR2 is SNEGSKA in the germline V gene (reference sequence). The chain's CDR3 is CSALSDRVGEQFF. The CDR3 DNA follows: TGCAGTGCTCTGTCGGACAGGGTCGGGGAGCAGTTCTTC.

Many counts were recorded for this clonotype. The chain couples TRBV7-6 to TRBJ2-2; 8 nucleotides match TRBD1. Germline trimming cut 5 bases from V and 3 bases from J; bases unmatched to any gene: 8. CDR3 length: 16 amino acids. The germline CDR1 and CDR2 sequences are SGHVS and FNYEAQ. The CDR3 protein is CASSTETGVYTGELFF. The CDR3 region has the DNA TGTGCCAGCAGCACCGAGACAGGGGTCTACACCGGGGAGCTGTTTTTT.

This clonotype was observed a handful of times. The V and J genes are TRBV4-1 and TRBJ2-7; 9 nucleotides align to TRBD2. The CDR3 length is 15 residues. V shed 1 base, J shed 2 bases, and the junction held 3 bases outside the gene matches. Germline CDR1 reads MGHRA; CDR2 reads YSYEKL. The CDR3 spells CASSQVLAGAYEQYF. The CDR3 region has the DNA TGCGCCAGCAGCCAAGTTTTAGCGGGGGCCTACGAGCAGTACTTC.

V is TRBV27 and J is TRBJ1-1; perhaps TRBD1 as D (6 bases). Germline V gives CDR1 MNHEY, CDR2 SMNVEV (reference sequence). The CDR3 sequence is 16 residues long. Trimming took off 0 bases at V and 1 base at J, with 12 bases between the two ends. The CDR3 nucleotides read TGTGCCAGCAGTTTATCATGGACAGTCGGGAACACTGAAGCTTTCTTT. This sequence encodes CASSLSWTVGNTEAFF.

This clonotype was recorded at least ten times. V is TRBV5-4 and J is TRBJ2-2; D remains ambiguous. The V end was cut by 0 bases, the J end by 10 bases, with 10 bases between. CDR1 is SGHNT and CDR2 is YYREEE in the germline V gene (reference sequence). The CDR3 spans 13 residues. The CDR3 region has the DNA TGTGCCAGCAGCTTGGGTAGTTCTGAGGAGCTGTTTTTT. Translation gives CASSLGSSEELFF.

This clonotype was observed a few times. V gene TRBV12-3 or TRBV12-4 combines with J gene TRBJ2-1, with 7 bases matching TRBD1. V lost 3 bases, J lost 9 bases, and 11 bases stayed unmatched. This CDR3 has 15 amino acids. For the CDR3, the DNA is TGTGCCAGCAGTTTGCGGTCCTCTCCAGGGGGTGAGCAGTTCTTC. As protein: CASSLRSSPGGEQFF.

In its sample, this clonotype was seen a few times. This chain uses TRBV2 with TRBJ2-5; the match to TRBD1 covers 10 bases. The CDR3 length is 16 residues. Losses at the gene ends were 7 bases for V and 1 base for J; bases not matched to a gene: 9. Germline V CDR1 and CDR2: SNHLY, FYNNEI. Here the CDR3 reads CASTPDRGLGQETQYF. The DNA of the CDR3 is TGTGCCAGCACACCCGACAGGGGGCTAGGCCAAGAGACCCAGTACTTC.